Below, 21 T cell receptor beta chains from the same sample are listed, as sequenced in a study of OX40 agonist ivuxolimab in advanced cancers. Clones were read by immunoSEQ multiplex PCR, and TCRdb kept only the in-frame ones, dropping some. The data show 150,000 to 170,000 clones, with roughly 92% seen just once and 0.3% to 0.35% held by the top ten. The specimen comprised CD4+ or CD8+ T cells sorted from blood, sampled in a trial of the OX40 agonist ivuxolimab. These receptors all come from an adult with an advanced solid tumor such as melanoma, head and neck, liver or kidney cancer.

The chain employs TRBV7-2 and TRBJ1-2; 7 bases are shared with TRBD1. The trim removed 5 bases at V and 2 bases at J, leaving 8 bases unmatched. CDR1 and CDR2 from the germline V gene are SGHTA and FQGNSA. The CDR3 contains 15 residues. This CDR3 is CASSIYRGRNYGYTF. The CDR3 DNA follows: TGTGCCAGCAGCATATACAGGGGACGAAACTATGGCTACACCTTC.

CDR3 nucleotide sequence: TGTGCCAGCAGCTCGCAGGCTAACTCTGGAAACACCATATATTTT. Translated, it gives CASSSQANSGNTIYF. The chain is built from TRBV5-4 and TRBJ1-3, with D hard to call. The germline gives CDR1 SGHNT, CDR2 YYREEE (reference sequence). The CDR3 runs 15 residues. V was pared by 3 bases and J by 0 bases, with 10 bases between. The complete variable domain, with remaining parts taken from reference TRBV5-4 and TRBJ1-3, reads ETGVTQSPTHLIKTRGQQVTLRCSSQSGHNTVSWYQQALGQGPQFIFQYYREEENGRGNFPPRFSGLQFPNYSSELNVNALELDDSALYLCASSSQANSGNTIYFGEGSWLTVV.

Written as DNA, the CDR3 is TGTGCCAGCAGTTATTATGGGGCTCGCACAGATACGCAGTATTTT. This translates into CASSYYGARTDTQYF. The rearrangement uses TRBV6-5 and TRBJ2-3; the D gene is possibly TRBD1 (5 bases). The ends were cut back, 3 bases at V and 1 base at J, with 11 bases in the middle. Germline V gene sequence: CDR1 MNHEY, CDR2 SVGAGI. CDR3 size: 15 residues.

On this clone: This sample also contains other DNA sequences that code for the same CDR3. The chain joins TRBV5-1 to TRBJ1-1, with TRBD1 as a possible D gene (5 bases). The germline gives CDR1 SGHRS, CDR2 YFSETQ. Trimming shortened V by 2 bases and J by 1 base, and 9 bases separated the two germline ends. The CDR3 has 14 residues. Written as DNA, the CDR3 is TGCGCCAGCAGCTTAGACAGACCGAACACTGAAGCTTTCTTT. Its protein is CASSLDRPNTEAFF.

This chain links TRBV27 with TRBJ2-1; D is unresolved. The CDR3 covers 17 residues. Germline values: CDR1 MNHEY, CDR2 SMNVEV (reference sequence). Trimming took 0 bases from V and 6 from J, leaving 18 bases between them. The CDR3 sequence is CASSLSLAQVGSNEQFF. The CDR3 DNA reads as TGTGCCAGCAGTTTATCATTGGCTCAAGTGGGTTCCAATGAGCAGTTCTTC.

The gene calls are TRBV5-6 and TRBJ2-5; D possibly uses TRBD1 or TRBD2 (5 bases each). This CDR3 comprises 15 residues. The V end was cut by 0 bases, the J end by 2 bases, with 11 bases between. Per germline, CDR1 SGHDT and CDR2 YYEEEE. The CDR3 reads CASSLGGSVQETQYF. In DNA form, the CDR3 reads TGTGCCAGCAGCTTGGGGGGGTCAGTACAAGAGACCCAGTACTTC.

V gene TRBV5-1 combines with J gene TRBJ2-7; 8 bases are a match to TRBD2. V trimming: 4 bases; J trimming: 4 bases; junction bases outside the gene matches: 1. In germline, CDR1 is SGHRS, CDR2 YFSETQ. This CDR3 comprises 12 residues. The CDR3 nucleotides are TGCGCCAGCAGCCCGGGAGGGTACGAGCAGTACTTC. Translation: CASSPGGYEQYF.

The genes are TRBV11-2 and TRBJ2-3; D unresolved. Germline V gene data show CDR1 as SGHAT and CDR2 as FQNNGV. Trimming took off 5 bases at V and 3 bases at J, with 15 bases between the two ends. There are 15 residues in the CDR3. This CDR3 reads CASSTGPTGTDTQYF. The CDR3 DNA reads TGTGCCAGCAGCACCGGACCAACTGGGACAGATACGCAGTATTTT.

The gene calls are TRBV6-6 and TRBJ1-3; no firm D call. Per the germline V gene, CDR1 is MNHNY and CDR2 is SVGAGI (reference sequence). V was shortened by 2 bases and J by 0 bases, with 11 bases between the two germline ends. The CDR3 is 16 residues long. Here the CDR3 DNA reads TGTGCCAGCAGTTACGGACGACGAAACTCTGGAAACACCATATATTTT. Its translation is CASSYGRRNSGNTIYF.

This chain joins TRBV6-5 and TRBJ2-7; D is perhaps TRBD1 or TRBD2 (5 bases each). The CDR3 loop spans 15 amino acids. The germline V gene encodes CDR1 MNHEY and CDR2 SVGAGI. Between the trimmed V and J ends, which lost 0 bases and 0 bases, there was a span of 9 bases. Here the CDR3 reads CASSYSSGSSYEQYF. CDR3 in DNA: TGTGCCAGCAGTTACTCATCAGGGAGCTCCTACGAGCAGTACTTC.

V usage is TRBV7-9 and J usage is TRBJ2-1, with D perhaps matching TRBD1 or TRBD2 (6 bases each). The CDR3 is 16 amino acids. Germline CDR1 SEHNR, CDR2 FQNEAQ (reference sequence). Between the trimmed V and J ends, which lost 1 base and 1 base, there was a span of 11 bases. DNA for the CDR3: TGTGCCAGCAGCTTAGGTAGGGGGGCGTCCTACAATGAGCAGTTCTTC. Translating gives CASSLGRGASYNEQFF.

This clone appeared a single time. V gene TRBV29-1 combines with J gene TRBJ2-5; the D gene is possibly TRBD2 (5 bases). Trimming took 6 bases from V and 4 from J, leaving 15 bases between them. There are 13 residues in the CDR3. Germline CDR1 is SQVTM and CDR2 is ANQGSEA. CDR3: CSVPPDRGETQYF. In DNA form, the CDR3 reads TGCAGCGTCCCCCCCGACCGGGGAGAGACCCAGTACTTC.

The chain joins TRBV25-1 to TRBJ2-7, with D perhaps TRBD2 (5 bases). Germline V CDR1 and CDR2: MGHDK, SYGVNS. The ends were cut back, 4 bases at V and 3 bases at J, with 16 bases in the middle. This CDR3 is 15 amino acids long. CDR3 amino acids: CASSAGNIWGYEQYF. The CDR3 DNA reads TGTGCCAGCAGTGCGGGGAACATTTGGGGCTACGAGCAGTACTTC.

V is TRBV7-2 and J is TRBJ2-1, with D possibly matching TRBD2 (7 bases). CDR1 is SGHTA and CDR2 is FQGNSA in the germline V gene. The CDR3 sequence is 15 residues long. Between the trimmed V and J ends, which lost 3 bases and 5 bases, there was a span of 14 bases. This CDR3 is CASSFNGGLNNEQFF. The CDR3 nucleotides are TGTGCCAGCAGCTTTAACGGGGGGCTAAACAATGAGCAGTTCTTC.

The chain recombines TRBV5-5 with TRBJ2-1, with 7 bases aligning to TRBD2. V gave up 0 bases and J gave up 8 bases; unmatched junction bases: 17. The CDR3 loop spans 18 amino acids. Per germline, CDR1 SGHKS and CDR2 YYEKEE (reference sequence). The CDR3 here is CASSLAMRGGLGMDEQFF. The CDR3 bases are TGTGCCAGCAGCTTGGCCATGAGGGGAGGGCTGGGGATGGATGAGCAGTTCTTC.

This chain's CDR3 is CASRAGSNQPQHF. The CDR3, as DNA: TGTGCCAGCAGGGCGGGGAGCAATCAGCCCCAGCATTTT. The chain recombines TRBV6-5 with TRBJ1-5; D call uncertain. From germline, CDR1 is MNHEY and CDR2 SVGAGI. The CDR3 runs 13 residues. V was cut by 6 bases and J by 1 base, with 7 bases left in between.

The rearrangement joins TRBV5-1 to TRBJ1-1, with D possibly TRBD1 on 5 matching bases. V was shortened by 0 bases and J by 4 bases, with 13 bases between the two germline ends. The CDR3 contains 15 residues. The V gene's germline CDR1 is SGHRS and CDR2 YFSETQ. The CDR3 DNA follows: TGCGCCAGCAGCTTGGGGCCCCAGGGAGGCACTGAAGCTTTCTTT. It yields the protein CASSLGPQGGTEAFF.

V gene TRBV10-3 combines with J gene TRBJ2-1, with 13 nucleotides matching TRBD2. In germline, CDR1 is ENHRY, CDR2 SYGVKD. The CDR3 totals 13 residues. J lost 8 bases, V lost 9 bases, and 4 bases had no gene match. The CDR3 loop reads CAILAGGDDEQFF. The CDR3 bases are TGTGCCATACTAGCGGGAGGGGACGATGAGCAGTTCTTC.

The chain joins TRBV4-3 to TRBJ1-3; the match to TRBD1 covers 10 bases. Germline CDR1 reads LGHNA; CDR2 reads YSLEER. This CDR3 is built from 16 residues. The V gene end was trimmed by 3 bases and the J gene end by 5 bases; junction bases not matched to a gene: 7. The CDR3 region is CASSQDKGQGRNTIYF. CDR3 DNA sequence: TGCGCCAGCAGCCAGGATAAGGGACAGGGGAGAAACACCATATATTTT.

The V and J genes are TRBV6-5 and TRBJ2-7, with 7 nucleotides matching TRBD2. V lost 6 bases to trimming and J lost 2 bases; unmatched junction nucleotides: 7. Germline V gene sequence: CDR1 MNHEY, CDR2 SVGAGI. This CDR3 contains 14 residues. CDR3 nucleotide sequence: TGTGCCAGCAGGGGTAGCGGGTTCACCTACGAGCAGTACTTC. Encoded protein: CASRGSGFTYEQYF.

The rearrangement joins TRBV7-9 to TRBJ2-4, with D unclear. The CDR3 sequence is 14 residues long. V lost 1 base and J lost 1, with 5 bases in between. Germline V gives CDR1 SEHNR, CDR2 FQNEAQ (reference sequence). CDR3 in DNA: TGTGCCAGCAGCTTAGGGTTGGCCAAAAACATTCAGTACTTC. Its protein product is CASSLGLAKNIQYF. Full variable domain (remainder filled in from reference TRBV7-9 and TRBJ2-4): DTGVSQNPRHKITKRGQNVTFRCDPISEHNRLYWYRQTLGQGPEFLTYFQNEAQLEKSRLLSDRFSAERPKGSFSTLEIQRTEQGDSAMYLCASSLGLAKNIQYFGAGTRLSVL.